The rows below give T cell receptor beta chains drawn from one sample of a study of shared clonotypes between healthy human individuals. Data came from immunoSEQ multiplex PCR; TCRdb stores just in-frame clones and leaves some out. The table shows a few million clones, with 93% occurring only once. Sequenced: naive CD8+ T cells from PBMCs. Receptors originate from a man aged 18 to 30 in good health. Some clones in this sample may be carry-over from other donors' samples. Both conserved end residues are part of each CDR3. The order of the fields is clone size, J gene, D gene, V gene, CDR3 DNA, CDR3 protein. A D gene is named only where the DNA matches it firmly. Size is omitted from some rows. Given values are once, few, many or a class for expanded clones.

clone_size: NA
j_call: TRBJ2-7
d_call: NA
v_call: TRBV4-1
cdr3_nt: TGCGCCAGCAGCCATGACTTTGAGGCTTACGAGCAGTACTTC
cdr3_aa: CASSHDFEAYEQYF

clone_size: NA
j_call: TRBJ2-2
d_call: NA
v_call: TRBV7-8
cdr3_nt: TGTGCCAGCAGCTTAGTAGGGAGCACGAACACCGGGGAGCTGTTTTTT
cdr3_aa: CASSLVGSTNTGELFF

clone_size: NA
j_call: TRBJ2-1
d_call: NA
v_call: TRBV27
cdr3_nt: TGTGCCAGCACCTGGGGGGCAGGCAACAACAATGAGCAGTTCTTC
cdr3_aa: CASTWGAGNNNEQFF

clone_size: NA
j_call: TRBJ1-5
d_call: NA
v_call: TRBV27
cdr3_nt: TGTGCCAGCAGTTTAGGCGCGGGTCCCCAGCATTTT
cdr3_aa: CASSLGAGPQHF

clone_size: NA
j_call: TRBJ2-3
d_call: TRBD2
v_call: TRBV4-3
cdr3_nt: TGCGCCAGCAGCCAAGGACTAGCGGGAAGCACAGATACGCAGTATTTT
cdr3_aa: CASSQGLAGSTDTQYF

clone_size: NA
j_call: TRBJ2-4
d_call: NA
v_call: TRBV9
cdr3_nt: TGTGCCAGCAGCGTAGACCGGGGAGGGGGCGGAAACATTCAGTACTTC
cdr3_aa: CASSVDRGGGGNIQYF

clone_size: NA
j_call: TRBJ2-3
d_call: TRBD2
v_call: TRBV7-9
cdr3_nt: TGTGCCAGCAGCACGGGACTAGCGGGAGGGTACCCAGATACGCAGTATTTT
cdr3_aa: CASSTGLAGGYPDTQYF

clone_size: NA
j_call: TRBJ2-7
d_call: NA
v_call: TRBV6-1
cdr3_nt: TGTGCCAGCAGGGAGACAGGCTCCTACGAGCAGTACTTC
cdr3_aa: CASRETGSYEQYF

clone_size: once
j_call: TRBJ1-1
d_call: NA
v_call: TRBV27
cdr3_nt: TGTGCCAGCAGTTTAACTCCCCAGGATACCCACGACACTGAAGCTTTCTTT
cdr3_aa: CASSLTPQDTHDTEAFF

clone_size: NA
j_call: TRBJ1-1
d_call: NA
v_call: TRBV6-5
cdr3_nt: TGTGCCAGCAGTCCAGAAATGAACACTGAAGCTTTCTTT
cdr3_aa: CASSPEMNTEAFF

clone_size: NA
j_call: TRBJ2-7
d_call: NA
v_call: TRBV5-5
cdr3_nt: TGTGCCAGCAGCTTGAATATTGGGACCTCCTACGAGCAGTACTTC
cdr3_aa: CASSLNIGTSYEQYF

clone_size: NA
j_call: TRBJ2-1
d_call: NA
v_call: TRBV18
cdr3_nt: TGTGCCAGCTCACCGGGAAGGGGCTCCTACAATGAGCAGTTCTTC
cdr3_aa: CASSPGRGSYNEQFF

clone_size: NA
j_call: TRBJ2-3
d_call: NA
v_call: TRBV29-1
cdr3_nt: TGCAGCGTACTAGCAGGAAACACAGATACGCAGTATTTT
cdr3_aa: CSVLAGNTDTQYF

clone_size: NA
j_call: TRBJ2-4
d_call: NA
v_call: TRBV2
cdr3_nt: TGTGCCAGCAGTGAATCGTGGGGTGTCAAAAACATTCAGTACTTC
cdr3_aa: CASSESWGVKNIQYF

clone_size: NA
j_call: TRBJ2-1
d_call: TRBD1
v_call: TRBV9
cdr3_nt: TGTGCCAGCAGCGTAATAGGACAGGACAATGAGCAGTTCTTC
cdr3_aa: CASSVIGQDNEQFF

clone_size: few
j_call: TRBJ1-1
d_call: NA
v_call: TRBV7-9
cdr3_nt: TGTGCCAGCAGCTTAGTCCTGGGTACTGAAGCTTTCTTT
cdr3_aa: CASSLVLGTEAFF

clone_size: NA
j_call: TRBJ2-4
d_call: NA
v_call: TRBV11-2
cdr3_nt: TGTGCCAGCAGCTTAAACAGGGCAGCCAAAAACATTCAGTACTTC
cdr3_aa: CASSLNRAAKNIQYF

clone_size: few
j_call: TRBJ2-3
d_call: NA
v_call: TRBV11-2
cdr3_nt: TGTGCCAGCAGCTTAGTCCCAGATACGCAGTATTTT
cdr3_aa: CASSLVPDTQYF

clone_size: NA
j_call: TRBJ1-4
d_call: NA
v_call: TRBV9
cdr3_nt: TGTGCCAGCAGCCTCGCGGGAAGCACTAAAACTAATGAAAAACTGTTTTTT
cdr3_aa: CASSLAGSTKTNEKLFF

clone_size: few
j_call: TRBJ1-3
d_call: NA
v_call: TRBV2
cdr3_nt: TGTGCCAGCAGACAGGGAATAGGAAACACCATATATTTT
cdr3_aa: CASRQGIGNTIYF

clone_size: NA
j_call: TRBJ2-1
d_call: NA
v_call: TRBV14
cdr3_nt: TGTGCCAGCAGCCTAAAGGACAGACCCTACAATGAGCAGTTCTTC
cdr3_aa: CASSLKDRPYNEQFF

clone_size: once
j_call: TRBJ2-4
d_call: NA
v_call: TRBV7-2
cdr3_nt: TGTGCCAGCAGCTTAAATGTGGGGCCGGGAGTCAAAAACATTCAGTACTTC
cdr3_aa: CASSLNVGPGVKNIQYF

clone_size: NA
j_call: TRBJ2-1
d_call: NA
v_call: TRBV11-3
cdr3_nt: TGTGCCAGCAGCTTTCTTAACAGGGAGCAGTTCTTC
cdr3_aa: CASSFLNREQFF

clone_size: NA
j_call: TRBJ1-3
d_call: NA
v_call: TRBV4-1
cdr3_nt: TGCGCCAGCAGCCAAGACGAAGGGGCTATCTCCCGCTCTGGAAACACCATATATTTT
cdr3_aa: CASSQDEGAISRSGNTIYF

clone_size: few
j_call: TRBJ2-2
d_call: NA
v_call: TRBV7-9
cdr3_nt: TGTGCCAGCAGCTCCGGGACCGACGGGGAGCTGTTTTTT
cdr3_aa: CASSSGTDGELFF

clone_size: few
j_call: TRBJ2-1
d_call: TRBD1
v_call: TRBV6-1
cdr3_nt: TGTGCCAGCAACGACAGGGGAAATGCTAGCGCTGTCCAGTTCTTC
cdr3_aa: CASNDRGNASAVQFF

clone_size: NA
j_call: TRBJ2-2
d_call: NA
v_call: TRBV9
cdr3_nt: TGTGCCAGCAGCGTTTGGGACGCCATAGCCGGGGAGCTGTTTTTT
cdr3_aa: CASSVWDAIAGELFF

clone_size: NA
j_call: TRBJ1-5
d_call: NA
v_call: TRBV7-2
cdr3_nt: TGTGCCAGCAGCTTAGCAGGTGGAGGGTTTAGGCAGCCCCAGCATTTT
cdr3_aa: CASSLAGGGFRQPQHF

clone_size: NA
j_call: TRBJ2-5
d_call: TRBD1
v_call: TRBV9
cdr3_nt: TGTGCCAGCAGCTCAAGACAGGGGCTGGAGACCCAGTACTTC
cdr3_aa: CASSSRQGLETQYF

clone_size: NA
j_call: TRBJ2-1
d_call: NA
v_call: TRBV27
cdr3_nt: TGTGCCAGCAGCCCTGGTATGGATGAGCAGTTCTTC
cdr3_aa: CASSPGMDEQFF

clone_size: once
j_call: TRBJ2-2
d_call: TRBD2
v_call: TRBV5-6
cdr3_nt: TGTGCCAGCAGCAAGGGACTAGCGGGACAGAACACCGGGGAGCTGTTTTTT
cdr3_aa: CASSKGLAGQNTGELFF

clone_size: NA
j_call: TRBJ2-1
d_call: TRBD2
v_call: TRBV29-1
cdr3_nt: TGCAGCGTTGAACTAGCGGGAGGCAAGTTCTTC
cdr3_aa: CSVELAGGKFF

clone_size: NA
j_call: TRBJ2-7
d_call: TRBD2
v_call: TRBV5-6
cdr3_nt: TGTGCCAGCAGCTTGGGCTGGCTTGCGGGAGGGAAGGTCTACGAGCAGTACTTC
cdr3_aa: CASSLGWLAGGKVYEQYF

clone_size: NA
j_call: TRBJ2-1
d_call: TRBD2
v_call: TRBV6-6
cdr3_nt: TGTGCCAGCAGTTGGCCTAGCGGAGACAATGAGCAGTTCTTC
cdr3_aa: CASSWPSGDNEQFF

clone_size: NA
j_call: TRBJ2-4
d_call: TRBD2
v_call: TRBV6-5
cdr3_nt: TGTGCCAGCAGTTACAGCGGGGAAAACATTCAGTACTTC
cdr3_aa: CASSYSGENIQYF

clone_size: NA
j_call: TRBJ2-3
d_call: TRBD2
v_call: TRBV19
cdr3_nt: TGTGCCAGTAGCGGGAGGGGCACAGATACGCAGTATTTT
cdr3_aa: CASSGRGTDTQYF

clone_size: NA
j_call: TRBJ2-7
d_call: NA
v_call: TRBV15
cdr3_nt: TGTGCCACCAGCAGAGCGGGTCTCGGCTACGAGCAGTACTTC
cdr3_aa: CATSRAGLGYEQYF

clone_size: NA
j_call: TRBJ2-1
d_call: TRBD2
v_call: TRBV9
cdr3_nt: TGTGCCAGCAGCGTCGGGACTAGCGGGAGTAGCAACAATGAGCAGTTCTTC
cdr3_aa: CASSVGTSGSSNNEQFF

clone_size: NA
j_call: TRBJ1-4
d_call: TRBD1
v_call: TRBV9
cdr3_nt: TGTGCCAGCGGCCGGGACAGTAATGAAAAACTGTTTTTT
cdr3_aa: CASGRDSNEKLFF

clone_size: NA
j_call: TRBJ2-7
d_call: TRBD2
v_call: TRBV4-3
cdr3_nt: TGCGCCAGCAGCCAAGAGGGGGGACTAGCAGACTACGAGCAGTACTTC
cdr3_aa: CASSQEGGLADYEQYF

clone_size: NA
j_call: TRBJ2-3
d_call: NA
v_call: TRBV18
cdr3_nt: TGTGCCAGCTCACCAAGGCCAGATACGCAGTATTTT
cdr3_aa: CASSPRPDTQYF

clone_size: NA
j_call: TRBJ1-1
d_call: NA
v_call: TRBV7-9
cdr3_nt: TGTGCCAGCATCACCAAAAATACTGAAGCTTTCTTT
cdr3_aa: CASITKNTEAFF

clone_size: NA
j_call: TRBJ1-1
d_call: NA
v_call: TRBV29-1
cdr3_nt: TGCAGCGCAGAGAACACTGAAGCTTTCTTT
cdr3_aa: CSAENTEAFF

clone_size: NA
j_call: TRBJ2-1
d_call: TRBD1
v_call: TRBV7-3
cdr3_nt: TGTGCCAGCAGCTTAATGAGACAGGGTATGAATGAGCAGTTCTTC
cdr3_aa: CASSLMRQGMNEQFF

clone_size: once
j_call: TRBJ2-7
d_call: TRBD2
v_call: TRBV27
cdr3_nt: TGTGCCAGCGAGTTCCCCCAGGGAGGGACGCAACAGTACTTC
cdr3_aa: CASEFPQGGTQQYF

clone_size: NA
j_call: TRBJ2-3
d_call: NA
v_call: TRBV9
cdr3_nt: TGTGCCAGCAGCGTAGTGGGGGAAGGGACAGATACGCAGTATTTT
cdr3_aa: CASSVVGEGTDTQYF

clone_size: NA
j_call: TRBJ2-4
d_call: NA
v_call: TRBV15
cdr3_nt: TGTGCCACCAGCAGAGAGGGGGCAGCCAAAAACATTCAGTACTTC
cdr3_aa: CATSREGAAKNIQYF

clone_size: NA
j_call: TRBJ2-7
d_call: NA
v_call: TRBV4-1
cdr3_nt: TGCGCCAGCAGCCAAGGGTGGGCGGGGGCCTCATCCTACGAGCAGTACTTC
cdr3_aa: CASSQGWAGASSYEQYF

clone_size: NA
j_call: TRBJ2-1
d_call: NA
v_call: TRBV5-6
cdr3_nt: TGTGCCAGCAGCGTGGGGGGACAGTCATACAATGAGCAGTTCTTC
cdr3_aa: CASSVGGQSYNEQFF

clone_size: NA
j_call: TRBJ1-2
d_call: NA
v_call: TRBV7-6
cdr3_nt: TGTGCCAGCAGCTTATGGGACGGGGACTATGGCTACACCTTC
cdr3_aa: CASSLWDGDYGYTF

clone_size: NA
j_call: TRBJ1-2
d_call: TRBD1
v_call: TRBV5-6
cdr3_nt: TGTGCCAGCAGTTTTATGACAGGGCGCGGCTACACCTTC
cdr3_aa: CASSFMTGRGYTF

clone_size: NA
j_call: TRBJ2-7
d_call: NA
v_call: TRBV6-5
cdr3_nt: TGTGCCAGCAGTCCGAGAGGGGGTAAGGTCTACGAGCAGTACTTC
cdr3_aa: CASSPRGGKVYEQYF

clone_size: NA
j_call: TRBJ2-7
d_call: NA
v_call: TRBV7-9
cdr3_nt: TGTGCCAGCAGCTTAAGCCCACGGTTGGGCCACGAGCAGTACTTC
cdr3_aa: CASSLSPRLGHEQYF

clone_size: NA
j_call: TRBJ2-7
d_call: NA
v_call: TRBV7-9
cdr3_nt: TGTGCCAGCAGCTTAGGGGTCCCCAGGGGATCCTACGAGCAGTACTTC
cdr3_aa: CASSLGVPRGSYEQYF

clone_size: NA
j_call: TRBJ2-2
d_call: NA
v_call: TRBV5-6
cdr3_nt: TGTGCCAGCAGCTTGACAGGCACCGGGGAGCTGTTTTTT
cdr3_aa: CASSLTGTGELFF